This T cell receptor beta chain was captured in a study of cytomegalovirus exposure and HLA in healthy donors. Study conclusions and caveats: Prior analysis indicated that the majority of TCR beta V segments exhibited productivity approximately 87% or approximately 30% of the time.

The PCR was carried out with 60 Vbeta primers and 13 Jbeta primers. In the original analysis: The authors later counted some 76 million unique TCR beta chains, approximately 12 million of them shared. Here immunoSEQ multiplex PCR was the method, and the copy in TCRdb shows in-frame clones only, minus some. The V and J calls and the clone size are those of that table, but D and trimming were determined from the DNA. The profile shows around 130,000 clones, around 84% of them singletons. Remarks on this clone: What it binds is unknown.

The receptor was derived from a middle-aged man in good health and CMV-seronegative. Sequencing was done on a sample of PBMCs.

The CDR3 DNA sequence: TGTGCCAGCACCTCTGGACAGGCAGGCTATGGCTACACCTTC. It codes for CASTSGQAGYGYTF. The rearrangement joins TRBV6-1 to TRBJ1-2, with 7 positions matching TRBD1. V dropped 7 bases and J dropped 4; count of bases not matched to a gene: 9. The CDR3 runs to 14 residues. CDR1 is MNHNS and CDR2 is SASEGT in the germline V gene.